One sample yielded the 19 T cell receptor beta chains listed below, sequenced in a study of PD-L1 blockade in urothelial cancer. Assay: immunoSEQ multiplex PCR; the TCRdb copy retains only in-frame clones and omits some. Counted here are about 120,000 clones, under 95% occurring once; the ten biggest clones make up more than 3%. Time point reported: peripheral blood 6 weeks after treatment start. This specimen consisted of PBMCs, obtained around atezolizumab (anti-PD-L1) treatment. These receptors all come from a man aged 55 to 70 with urothelial cancer.

Here the CDR3 DNA reads TGTGCCAGCAGCTTGACAGTTGGGATCGGCGCCTACGAGCAGTACTTC. As protein: CASSLTVGIGAYEQYF. The V and J genes are TRBV11-2 and TRBJ2-7; weak D call: TRBD1 (5 bases). The CDR3 loop spans 16 amino acids. CDR1 and CDR2 (germline): SGHAT, FQNNGV. Trimming took off 3 bases at V and 2 bases at J, with 17 bases between the two ends.

The chain is built from TRBV11-1 and TRBJ2-1; weak D call: TRBD1 (5 bases). This CDR3 has 13 residues. Trimming left V 1 base short and J 9 bases short, with 10 bases between. Germline CDR1 reads SGHAT; CDR2 reads FQDESV (reference sequence). The CDR3: CASSLEAQGEQFF. In DNA, the CDR3 is TGTGCCAGCAGCTTAGAGGCGCAGGGTGAGCAGTTCTTC.

Here the CDR3 reads CASSHQASGTYEQYF. In DNA, the CDR3 is TGTGCCAGCAGCCACCAAGCTAGCGGGACCTACGAGCAGTACTTC. This chain uses TRBV7-9 with TRBJ2-7, with 9 bases identical to TRBD2. Per the germline V gene, CDR1 is SEHNR and CDR2 is FQNEAQ (reference sequence). V dropped 5 bases and J dropped 2; count of bases not matched to a gene: 7. The CDR3 length is 15 residues.

This clone was seen just once. The chain couples TRBV30 to TRBJ1-3; D call uncertain. The CDR3 runs 13 residues. V lost 3 bases to trimming and J lost 0 bases, with 6 bases between them. Germline V gene data show CDR1 as GTSNPN and CDR2 as SVGIG (reference sequence). The CDR3 coding sequence is TGTGCCTGGAGAGCAGGCTCTGGAAACACCATATATTTT. It translates to CAWRAGSGNTIYF.

This clone has more than one count but fewer than ten. This sequence joins TRBV5-4 and TRBJ2-7; 8 positions agree with TRBD1. V lost 4 bases and J lost 6; bases outside the gene matches: 6. Germline V gives CDR1 SGHNT, CDR2 YYREEE (reference sequence). CDR3 length: 13 amino acids. CDR3 sequence: CASSRRGLGEQYF. DNA for the CDR3: TGTGCCAGCAGCCGCAGGGGGCTAGGCGAGCAGTACTTC.

V is TRBV10-2 and J is TRBJ1-2; D unresolved. From germline, CDR1 is WSHSY and CDR2 SAAADI. Between the trimmed V and J ends, which lost 2 bases and 7 bases, there was a span of 8 bases. The CDR3 covers 12 residues. CDR3 sequence (DNA): TGCGCCAGCAGTGAGAGGAGCCTTGGCTACACCTTC. Protein: CASSERSLGYTF.

The chain uses TRBV27 and TRBJ1-2; possibly TRBD1 for D (5 bases). Germline V CDR1 and CDR2: MNHEY, SMNVEV (reference sequence). The CDR3 extends over 15 amino acids. Trimming cost V 6 bases and J 2 bases, with 16 bases left between them. CDR3: CASRSVGGGNYGYTF. The CDR3 nucleotides read TGTGCCAGCAGGAGCGTGGGGGGGGGAAACTATGGCTACACCTTC.

The chain combines TRBV6-5 with TRBJ1-3, with D perhaps TRBD1 (5 bases). The CDR3 length is 13 residues. The V end lost 2 bases, the J end lost 3 bases, and 5 bases lay between the germline ends. CDR1 and CDR2 from the germline V gene are MNHEY and SVGAGI. CDR3 protein: CASSYRGGNTIYF. The CDR3 region has the DNA TGTGCCAGCAGTTACAGGGGTGGAAACACCATATATTTT.

In its sample, this clone was seen once. This rearrangement joins TRBV13 to TRBJ2-3; maybe TRBD1 (5 bases). V was cut by 6 bases and J by 10 bases, with 17 bases left in between. The CDR3 has 13 residues. CDR1 and CDR2 from the germline V gene are PRHDT and FYEKMQ (reference sequence). Written as DNA, the CDR3 is TGTGCCAGCAGTTCGGCCCCACAGGCAGCGCAGTATTTT. It yields the protein CASSSAPQAAQYF.

The genes are TRBV7-2 and TRBJ1-2; the D is unclear. The CDR3 is made up of 13 amino acids. Germline V lookup: CDR1 SGHTA, CDR2 FQGNSA. Trimming pared 4 bases from V and 8 bases from J, leaving 14 bases between. CDR3 amino acids: CASSSFPPQGYTF. The CDR3 region has the DNA TGTGCCAGCAGCTCCTTTCCCCCTCAGGGCTACACCTTC.

The rearrangement joins TRBV28 to TRBJ1-3; the D gene is possibly TRBD1 (6 bases). The V and J ends lost 6 bases and 1 base respectively, with 16 bases between them. The germline CDR1 and CDR2 sequences are MDHEN and SYDVKM. This CDR3 comprises 16 residues. The CDR3 protein is CASRLKQGSSGNTIYF. The CDR3 region has the DNA TGTGCCAGCAGACTAAAACAGGGTTCGTCTGGAAACACCATATATTTT.

This chain links TRBV7-2 with TRBJ1-1, with D unclear. V lost 1 base, J lost 3 bases, and 6 bases lay in between. The CDR3 is 13 residues long. Germline values: CDR1 SGHTA, CDR2 FQGNSA. The CDR3 DNA is TGTGCCAGCAGCTTAGTGCGTCACACTGAAGCTTTCTTT. Protein sequence: CASSLVRHTEAFF.

This CDR3 reads CASSPIRENTEAFF. The CDR3, as DNA: TGTGCCAGCTCACCGATACGGGAGAACACTGAAGCTTTCTTT. The gene calls are TRBV18 and TRBJ1-1; the D is unclear. CDR3 length: 14 amino acids. V lost 3 bases and J lost 1, with 9 bases in between. CDR1 and CDR2 from the germline V gene are KGHSH and LQKENI. The whole variable domain, filled in from reference TRBV18 and TRBJ1-1, reads NAGVMQNPRHLVRRRGQEARLRCSPMKGHSHVYWYRQLPEEGLKFMVYLQKENIIDESGMPKERFSAEFPKEGPSILRIQQVVRGDSAAYFCASSPIRENTEAFFGQGTRLTVV.

This chain joins TRBV6-4 and TRBJ2-1; D is unresolved. Germline V gene data show CDR1 as MRHNA and CDR2 as SNTAGT. This CDR3 contains 11 residues. V was trimmed by 7 bases and J by 4 bases, leaving 5 bases between them. CDR3 nucleotide sequence: TGTGCCAGCACCCCTTACAATGAGCAGTTCTTC. Protein sequence: CASTPYNEQFF.

The chain is built from TRBV9 and TRBJ2-5, with TRBD2 matching over 12 bases. J lost 5 bases, V lost 2 bases, and 4 bases had no gene match. The germline gives CDR1 SGDLS, CDR2 YYNGEE. The CDR3 is made up of 15 amino acids. For the CDR3, the DNA is TGTGCCAGCAGCGTGTCTAGCGGGGGGGCTGAGACCCAGTACTTC. Translation: CASSVSSGGAETQYF.

This rearrangement joins TRBV2 to TRBJ2-1, with 8 bases lining up with TRBD1. V was clipped by 6 bases and J by 6 bases; unmatched bases: 10. CDR1 is SNHLY, CDR2 FYNNEI, per germline. The CDR3 is 15 amino acids. CDR3: CASSPRGQDPNEQFF. The CDR3 DNA sequence: TGTGCCAGCAGCCCCAGGGGGCAAGATCCCAATGAGCAGTTCTTC.

V usage is TRBV9 and J usage is TRBJ2-7; TRBD2 is a possible D gene (5 bases). The length of the CDR3 is 14 residues. The germline V and J ends were trimmed by 2 bases and 1 base, with 10 bases remaining between them. The germline V gene has CDR1 SGDLS and CDR2 YYNGEE. Here the CDR3 DNA reads TGTGCCAGCAGCGTCGGACTGGGTTCCTACGAGCAGTACTTC. This encodes CASSVGLGSYEQYF.

The J gene is TRBJ2-3, the V gene TRBV5-1; 7 bases map to TRBD1. V was pared by 3 bases and J by 6 bases, with 7 bases of the junction left unmatched. Germline CDR1 SGHRS, CDR2 YFSETQ. This CDR3 region has 14 residues. CDR3 DNA sequence: TGCGCCAGCAGCTCGATGGGACAGTCCGATACGCAGTATTTT. The encoded protein is CASSSMGQSDTQYF. Variable domain in full (rest from reference TRBV5-1 and TRBJ2-3): KAGVTQTPRYLIKTRGQQVTLSCSPISGHRSVSWYQQTPGQGLQFLFEYFSETQRNKGNFPGRFSGRQFSNSRSEMNVSTLELGDSALYLCASSSMGQSDTQYFGPGTRLTVL.

This clone was counted only a few times. The J gene is TRBJ1-2, the V gene TRBV19; D gene ambiguous. V dropped 3 bases and J dropped 3 bases, with 14 bases sitting between them. This CDR3 has 15 amino acids. Germline CDR1 reads LNHDA; CDR2 reads SQIVND (reference sequence). CDR3 in amino acids: CASSIGVLFDYGYTF. The DNA of the CDR3 is TGTGCCAGTAGTATCGGGGTGTTGTTTGACTATGGCTACACCTTC. Supplemented by reference TRBV19 and TRBJ1-2, the full variable domain reads DGGITQSPKYLFRKEGQNVTLSCEQNLNHDAMYWYRQDPGQGLRLIYYSQIVNDFQKGDIAEGYSVSREKKESFPLTVTSAQKNPTAFYLCASSIGVLFDYGYTFGSGTRLTVV.